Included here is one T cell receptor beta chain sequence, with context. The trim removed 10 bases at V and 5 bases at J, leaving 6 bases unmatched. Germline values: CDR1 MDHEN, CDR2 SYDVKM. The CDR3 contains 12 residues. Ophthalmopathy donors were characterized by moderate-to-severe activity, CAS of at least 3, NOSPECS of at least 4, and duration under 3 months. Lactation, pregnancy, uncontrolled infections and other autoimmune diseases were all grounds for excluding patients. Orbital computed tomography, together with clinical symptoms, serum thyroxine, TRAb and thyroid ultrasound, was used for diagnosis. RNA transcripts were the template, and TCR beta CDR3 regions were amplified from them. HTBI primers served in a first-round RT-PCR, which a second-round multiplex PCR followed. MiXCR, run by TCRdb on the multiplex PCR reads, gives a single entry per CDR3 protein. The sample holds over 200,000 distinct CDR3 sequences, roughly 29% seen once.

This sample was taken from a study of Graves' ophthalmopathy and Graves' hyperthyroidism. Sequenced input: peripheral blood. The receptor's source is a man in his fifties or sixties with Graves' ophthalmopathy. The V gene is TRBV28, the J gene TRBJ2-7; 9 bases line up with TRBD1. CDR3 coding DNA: TGTGCCACCACAGGGGGCAGGAACGAGCAGTACTTC. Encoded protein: CATTGGRNEQYF. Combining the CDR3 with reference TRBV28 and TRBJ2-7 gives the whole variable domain DVKVTQSSRYLVKRTGEKVFLECVQDMDHENMFWYRQDPGLGLRLIYFSYDVKMKEKGDIPEGYSVSREKKERFSLILESASTNQTSMYLCATTGGRNEQYFGPGTRLTVT.